This passage covers 9 T cell receptor beta chains from one sample sequenced in a study of blood T cells in healthy people across ages. PCR was performed a second time for about 7 to 12 cycles using a sample-barcoded 5' primer and a J-beta primer mix. MiXCR was run by TCRdb on the 5' RACE reads, yielding one entry per CDR3 protein. The repertoire includes approximately 810,000 distinct CDR3 sequences, approximately 35% of them detected once, and about an eighth sits in the top ten. Sequencing input: blood. The receptors stem from a young man in good health.

The genes are TRBV6-6 and TRBJ1-3; perhaps TRBD1 as D (5 bases). The CDR3 contains 15 residues. The germline V gene encodes CDR1 MNHNY and CDR2 SVGAGI (reference sequence). Between the trimmed V and J ends, which lost 0 bases and 0 bases, there was a span of 6 bases. The CDR3 loop is CASSYSDNSGNTIYF. The CDR3 region has the DNA TGTGCCAGCAGTTACTCGGACAACTCTGGAAACACCATATATTTT.

Ten or more counts support this clonotype. The chain uses TRBV4-3 and TRBJ2-1, with D unresolved. CDR3 length: 14 amino acids. The V end lost 1 base, the J end lost 8 bases, and 12 bases lay between the germline ends. CDR1 LGHNA and CDR2 YSLEER come from the germline V gene. The DNA of the CDR3 is TGCGCCAGCAGCCAAGGTGGAAGAGGCGATGAGCAGTTCTTC. This translates into CASSQGGRGDEQFF.

In this sample, this clonotype turned up many times. The chain is built from TRBV7-2 and TRBJ2-1, with 13 bases identical to TRBD2. The ends lost 5 bases at V and 6 bases at J; junction bases unmatched: 4. The CDR3 is 15 amino acids. Germline-derived CDR1 and CDR2 are SGHTA and FQGNSA. The CDR3 loop reads CASSVGLAGVNEQFF. The CDR3 nucleotides are TGTGCCAGCAGCGTTGGACTAGCGGGGGTCAATGAGCAGTTCTTC.

The genes are TRBV7-3 and TRBJ2-5; no clear D. CDR3 length: 17 amino acids. The germline CDR1 and CDR2 sequences are SGHTA and FQGTGA. The V end was cut by 1 base, the J end by 5 bases, with 20 bases between. This CDR3 reads CASSLNGLSGEVETQYF. The CDR3 coding sequence is TGTGCCAGCAGCTTAAATGGGCTATCGGGTGAGGTGGAGACCCAGTACTTC.

The chain employs TRBV30 and TRBJ1-2; 7 positions agree with TRBD1. From germline, CDR1 is GTSNPN and CDR2 SVGIG (reference sequence). The length of the CDR3 is 14 residues. V gave up 3 bases and J gave up 4 bases; unmatched junction bases: 8. CDR3 amino acids: CAWSPTGYLYGYTF. CDR3 DNA: TGTGCCTGGAGCCCGACAGGGTACCTCTATGGCTACACCTTC.

The chain couples TRBV20-1 to TRBJ1-1, with 7 bases lining up with TRBD1. The germline V gene has CDR1 DFQATT and CDR2 SNEGSKA (reference sequence). V shed 6 bases, J shed 5 bases, and the junction held 15 bases outside the gene matches. There are 15 residues in the CDR3. Here the CDR3 reads CSATWTGGRETEAFF. The CDR3 DNA is TGCAGTGCAACCTGGACAGGAGGGCGGGAGACTGAAGCTTTCTTT.

Note on this clonotype: This may stem from a read error, because a much larger clone lies one nucleotide away. The chain has TRBV4-2 and TRBJ2-3; 10 positions agree with TRBD2. CDR3 length: 15 amino acids. Germline V CDR1 and CDR2: LGHNA, YNFKEQ. The CDR3 sequence: CAGSYSGGITDTQYF. In nucleotides, the CDR3 is TGTGCCGGCAGCTATAGCGGGGGGATCACAGATACGCAGTATTTT.

On this clonotype itself: A read error is possible here, since a much larger clone lies one base away. V gene TRBV6-2 or TRBV6-3 combines with J gene TRBJ2-1, with TRBD1 matching over 11 bases. After removal of 5 bases from V and 9 bases from J, the junction contained 6 bases not matched to a gene. Germline assignment: CDR1 MNHEY and CDR2 SVGEGT. This CDR3 region has 14 residues. In DNA, the CDR3 is TGTGCCAGCAGTGACGGGACAGGGGGAAGTGAGCAGTTCTTC. It is translated as CASSDGTGGSEQFF.

This chain connects TRBV20-1 to TRBJ2-7, with TRBD2 matching over 11 bases. This CDR3 comprises 14 residues. Germline CDR1 DFQATT, CDR2 SNEGSKA (reference sequence). J lost 3 bases, V lost 4 bases, and 5 bases had no gene match. CDR3 in amino acids: CSAMRTSGYYEQYF. CDR3 nucleotide sequence: TGCAGTGCTATGAGGACTAGCGGGTACTACGAGCAGTACTTC.